A single sample is the source of the 2 T cell receptor beta chains below, sequenced in a study of PD-L1 blockade in urothelial cancer. Clones were sequenced by immunoSEQ multiplex PCR, and TCRdb holds only the in-frame ones, with some missing. The sample carries tens of thousands of clones, around 34% recorded once. Material: tumor tissue, obtained before atezolizumab (anti-PD-L1) treatment. The receptors come from a man aged 55 to 70 with urothelial cancer.

The chain links TRBV27 to TRBJ2-7; D uncertain. The CDR3 extends over 12 amino acids. The V end was cut by 8 bases, the J end by 5 bases, with 13 bases between. Per the germline V gene, CDR1 is MNHEY and CDR2 is SMNVEV (reference sequence). The DNA for the CDR3 is TGTGCCAGCTCCCAGAGGAGAAACGAGCAGTACTTC. Its translation: CASSQRRNEQYF.

The chain uses TRBV15 and TRBJ2-7, with 12 bases fitting TRBD1. The ends lost 1 base at V and 6 bases at J; junction bases unmatched: 4. The CDR3 extends over 15 amino acids. From germline, CDR1 is LNHNV and CDR2 YYDKDF (reference sequence). CDR3 sequence (DNA): TGTGCCACCAGCAGAGGCGGGACAGGGGGCGCCGAGCAGTACTTC. Translated, it gives CATSRGGTGGAEQYF.